This entry describes one T cell receptor (beta chain). Its target antigen remains unknown. The sample holds no much larger clone one base away, and base qualities are not on file. This specimen belongs to a study of blood T cell repertoires in COVID-19 (dated by TCRdb to 2018 to 2020). About the full investigation: Samples from collaborators originated in the United States, Italy and Spain and spanned both the acute and convalescent phases of COVID-19. The repertoires were made available in a free public database intended to serve as a resource for research on the immune response to SARS-CoV-2. Nearly every sample came with metadata listing a de-identified subject ID, COVID-19 status, age in years and sex. The samples were drawn from two sources: the first 160 participants of the ongoing ImmuneRACE study, and over 1,000 subjects contributed by 6 global collaborators. The prospective study material was composed of cDNA or gDNA derived from T cells, B-cell-depleted T cells, or PBMCs. Where available, HLA class I and class II types were obtained from metadata supplied by the sample provider rather than from assay-based typing. Subjects who had been exposed to COVID-19, were actively infected with it, or had recovered from it provided the deeply sampled blood TCRbeta repertoires that made up the dataset.

TCRbeta CDR3 regions were amplified from genomic DNA using the immunoSEQ Assay, a bias-controlled multiplex PCR. In the source study's methods: The number of nucleated cells in each sample was estimated from the amplification of reference gene primers within the assay. To quantify the absolute abundance of each unique TCRbeta CDR3 rearrangement, sequence reads were collapsed and filtered. For each sample, productive Simpson clonality was calculated as the square root of Simpson's diversity index over productive rearrangements. TCRdb re-hosts the immuneACCESS table, in-frame sequences only. Its copies lack some clones; in the studies checked, an unresolved V gene accounts for under half of them, and the cause for the rest is not known. The DNA was the basis for D and trimming; V, J and clone size are from that table. The sample records under 75,000 clones, 79% of which are singletons. The biggest ten clones account for about 5.5% of the sample.

Collaborating institutions collected whole blood in K2EDTA tubes following their own protocols. For TCRbeta analysis, collaborators shipped samples as frozen whole blood, isolated PBMCs, or DNA extracted from either of those sample types. At the junction V is shortened by 4 bases and J by 6 bases; bases outside the gene matches: 8. The germline V gene specifies MNHEY as CDR1 and SVGAGI as CDR2. From its cysteine to its phenylalanine, the CDR3 spans 14 amino acids. The sequence is cut down to CDR3 DNA, 42 bases in frame from base 1. Broader findings and caveats from the paper: The amount of clinical and demographic metadata varied by source and participant and was provided uncurated.

The chain uses TRBV6-5 and TRBJ1-1, with 7 middle bases fitting TRBD1. The sequencing sample was made of peripheral blood. The receptor was isolated from a woman aged 70-85 years with acute or convalescent COVID-19. The CDR3: CASSFEGAESEAFF. The sequenced DNA: TGTGCCAGCAGTTTTGAGGGGGCCGAATCTGAAGCTTTCTTT.